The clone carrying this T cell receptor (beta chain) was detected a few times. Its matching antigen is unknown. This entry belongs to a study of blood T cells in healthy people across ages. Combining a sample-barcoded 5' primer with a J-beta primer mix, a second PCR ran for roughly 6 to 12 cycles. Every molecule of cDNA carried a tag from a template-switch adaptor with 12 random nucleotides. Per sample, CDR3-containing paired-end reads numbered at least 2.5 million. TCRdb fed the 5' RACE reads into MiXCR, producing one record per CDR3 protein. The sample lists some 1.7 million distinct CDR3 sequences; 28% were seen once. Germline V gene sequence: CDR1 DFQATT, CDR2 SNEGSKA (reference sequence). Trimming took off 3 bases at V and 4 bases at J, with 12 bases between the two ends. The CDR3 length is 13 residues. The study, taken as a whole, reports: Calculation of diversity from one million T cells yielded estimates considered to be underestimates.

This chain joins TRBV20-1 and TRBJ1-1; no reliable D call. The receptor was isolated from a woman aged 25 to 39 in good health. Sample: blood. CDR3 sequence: CSASGEPATEAFF. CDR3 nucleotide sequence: TGCAGTGCTAGCGGGGAGCCGGCCACTGAAGCTTTCTTT.